Presented here are 28 T cell receptor beta chains from one specimen sequenced in a study of T-cell reconstitution after alpha-beta-depleted transplantation in children. Unique molecular identifiers were built into the TCRbeta library. TCRdb independently ran MiXCR on the PCR reads; one entry per CDR3 protein. This sample has about 980,000 distinct CDR3 sequences; about 30% occur once, and the top ten carry over 25%. Sequenced material: PBMCs, mostly from graft donor cells, taken 360 days after TCRalphabeta/CD19-depleted stem cell transplant. The receptors were sampled from a boy under three years old who had a stem cell transplant for SCID, so the T cells may come from the graft donor.

This chain links TRBV20-1 with TRBJ1-2; 11 nucleotides align to TRBD1. Germline CDR1 reads DFQATT; CDR2 reads SNEGSKA (reference sequence). The ends lost 6 bases at V and 1 base at J; junction bases unmatched: 1. The CDR3 totals 13 residues. CDR3 protein: CSAGTGGNYGYTF. The CDR3, as DNA: TGCAGTGCGGGGACAGGGGGTAACTATGGCTACACCTTC.

This chain uses TRBV10-3 with TRBJ2-5, with 7 nucleotides matching TRBD2. The CDR3 has 15 amino acids. The germline V gene has CDR1 ENHRY and CDR2 SYGVKD. The trim removed 0 bases at V and 0 bases at J, leaving 1 base unmatched. The DNA of the CDR3 is TGTGCCATCAGTGAGTCGGCGGGAGACCAAGAGACCCAGTACTTC. Encoded protein: CAISESAGDQETQYF.

This clonotype was seen more than once but under ten times. This sequence joins TRBV20-1 and TRBJ2-7; TRBD1 matches 10 bases. Unmatched junction bases numbered 7, after V lost 3 bases and J lost 2 bases. Germline-derived CDR1 and CDR2 are DFQATT and SNEGSKA (reference sequence). CDR3 length: 15 residues. The CDR3 region is CSARADRGRTYEQYF. The DNA for the CDR3 is TGCAGTGCTAGGGCCGACAGGGGGCGGACCTACGAGCAGTACTTC.

The chain recombines TRBV11-2 with TRBJ2-5; 9 positions agree with TRBD1. Germline V gene sequence: CDR1 SGHAT, CDR2 FQNNGV. V dropped 5 bases and J dropped 4; count of bases not matched to a gene: 11. CDR3 length: 16 amino acids. This CDR3 reads CASSLHHRGLGETQYF. DNA for the CDR3: TGTGCCAGCAGCCTTCACCACAGGGGGCTGGGAGAGACCCAGTACTTC.

CDR3 protein: CASSWREGEKLFF. The CDR3 bases are TGTGCCAGCAGCTGGAGGGAAGGTGAAAAACTGTTTTTT. The V and J genes are TRBV7-2 and TRBJ1-4, with no clear D. V was cut by 4 bases and J by 7 bases, with 10 bases left in between. The CDR3 covers 13 residues. CDR1 SGHTA and CDR2 FQGNSA come from the germline V gene.

V gene TRBV5-1 combines with J gene TRBJ2-3; TRBD1 aligns across 7 bases. Germline CDR1 reads SGHRS; CDR2 reads YFSETQ. The length of the CDR3 is 14 residues. V trimming: 0 bases; J trimming: 6 bases; junction bases outside the gene matches: 4. The CDR3 sequence is CASSLVRGPDTQYF. For the CDR3, the DNA is TGCGCCAGCAGCTTGGTAAGGGGGCCGGATACGCAGTATTTT.

This chain uses TRBV18 with TRBJ2-7; D uncertain. The J call is uncertain, as TRBJ2-5 better fits the DNA end. The CDR3 length is 16 residues. CDR1 KGHSH and CDR2 LQKENI come from the germline V gene. The CDR3 region has the DNA TGTGCCAGCTCACCATTAGGAAGGGCAGCCTCCGGGACCCAGTACTTC. It specifies CASSPLGRAASGTQYF.

The chain employs TRBV28 and TRBJ2-2; 14 bases map to TRBD2. Germline trimming cut 5 bases from V and 6 bases from J; bases unmatched to any gene: 2. The CDR3 totals 15 residues. The germline V gene encodes CDR1 MDHEN and CDR2 SYDVKM. The CDR3 bases are TGTGCCAGCAGTACGGGACTAGCGGGGGCCGGGGAGCTGTTTTTT. Protein product: CASSTGLAGAGELFF.

The V and J genes are TRBV6-6 and TRBJ2-2; D not certain. Deletions cut 7 bases from V and 10 bases from J, with 13 bases between. CDR1 and CDR2 (germline): MNHNY, SVGAGI (reference sequence). This CDR3 region has 12 residues. The CDR3 region has the DNA TGTGCCAGCACTCGCCCCGGCGCGGAGCTGTTTTTT. Encoded protein: CASTRPGAELFF.

The chain employs TRBV5-5 and TRBJ1-1; 9 positions agree with TRBD1. Trimming removed 0 bases from V and 5 bases from J; junction bases left unmatched: 5. Per germline, CDR1 SGHKS and CDR2 YYEKEE (reference sequence). CDR3 length: 15 amino acids. The chain's CDR3 is CASSLVGQGWTEAFF. As DNA, the CDR3 is TGTGCCAGCAGCTTGGTGGGACAGGGCTGGACTGAAGCTTTCTTT.

The chain has TRBV5-1 and TRBJ2-6; tentative D call: TRBD1 (5 bases). V gave up 0 bases and J gave up 8 bases, with 12 bases separating them. CDR3 size: 15 residues. CDR1 is SGHRS and CDR2 is YFSETQ in the germline V gene. The CDR3 sequence: CASSLATGITNVLTF. CDR3 in DNA: TGCGCCAGCAGCTTGGCCACAGGTATCACCAACGTCCTGACTTTC.

CDR3 loop: CASSSFRGRIGFF. The CDR3 DNA reads as TGTGCCAGCAGCTCGTTCCGTGGGCGTATTGGGTTCTTC. The genes are TRBV7-2 and TRBJ2-1; no clear D. Trimming cost V 4 bases and J 15 bases, with 19 bases left between them. In germline, CDR1 is SGHTA, CDR2 FQGNSA. The CDR3 has 13 amino acids.

This clonotype was recorded a few times. This chain uses TRBV7-8 with TRBJ2-1; TRBD2 agrees at 9 bases. V dropped 5 bases and J dropped 4; count of bases not matched to a gene: 9. The CDR3 is 16 amino acids. Germline lookup yields CDR1 SGHVS and CDR2 FQNEAQ. CDR3 protein: CASSITGTSKYNEQFF. The CDR3 nucleotides read TGTGCCAGCAGCATTACCGGGACTAGCAAGTACAATGAGCAGTTCTTC.

A remark on this clonotype: One junction end does not reproduce the germline sequence, and a read error may be involved. The rearrangement links TRBV29-1 to TRBJ2-4; the D gene is possibly TRBD1 (7 bases). CDR3 length: 15 amino acids. CDR1 and CDR2 from the germline V gene are SQVTM and ANQGSEA. The CDR3 protein is CSVLGDPGTVSGEDF. DNA of the CDR3: TGCAGCGTTTTGGGGGATCCCGGGACAGTTTCGGGGGAGGACTTC.

About this clonotype: A much larger clone lies one base from this, so it may be a read error. V and J are TRBV7-7 and TRBJ2-1; 9 bases match TRBD2. Looked up from germline, CDR1 is SSHAT and CDR2 is FNYEAQ (reference sequence). This CDR3 has 17 residues. Trimming at V came to 0 bases and at J to 9 bases, leaving 12 bases not matched to a gene. The CDR3 is CASSLARGLAGATEQFF. In nucleotides, the CDR3 is TGTGCCAGCAGCTTAGCCCGGGGACTAGCAGGCGCAACTGAGCAGTTCTTC.

The rearrangement joins TRBV5-1 to TRBJ2-1; tentatively, D is TRBD2 (7 bases). Trimming took off 0 bases at V and 7 bases at J, with 14 bases between the two ends. CDR1 is SGHRS and CDR2 is YFSETQ in the germline V gene. CDR3 size: 15 residues. The CDR3 bases are TGCGCCAGCAGCTTGGACGGGGGGCCGGGGAATGAGCAGTTCTTC. It yields the protein CASSLDGGPGNEQFF.

This clonotype was counted only a few times. The rearrangement joins TRBV2 to TRBJ2-1; 8 bases are shared with TRBD1. After removal of 2 bases from V and 7 bases from J, the junction contained 7 bases not matched to a gene. The CDR3 sequence is 15 residues long. Germline assignment: CDR1 SNHLY and CDR2 FYNNEI. CDR3 coding DNA: TGTGCCAGCAGTGAAAGTCAGGGGGCGAAAAATGAGCAGTTCTTC. Amino acids: CASSESQGAKNEQFF.

Only a few counts were recorded for this clonotype. This sequence joins TRBV4-1 and TRBJ2-1, with 8 bases matching TRBD1. J lost 7 bases, V lost 2 bases, and 13 bases had no gene match. CDR1 and CDR2 from the germline V gene are MGHRA and YSYEKL. There are 17 residues in the CDR3. The CDR3 is CASSQTPDRALWNEQFF. For the CDR3, the DNA is TGCGCCAGCAGCCAAACCCCGGACAGGGCCCTTTGGAATGAGCAGTTCTTC.

This sequence joins TRBV5-1 and TRBJ2-1; 7 bases match TRBD2. V lost 6 bases to trimming and J lost 8 bases; unmatched junction nucleotides: 11. The length of the CDR3 is 14 residues. CDR1 and CDR2 from the germline V gene are SGHRS and YFSETQ. CDR3 sequence (DNA): TGCGCCAGCAAGCGGGACTTACCCTGGGATGAGCAGTTCTTC. This encodes CASKRDLPWDEQFF. The entire variable domain, with the rest obtained from reference TRBV5-1 and TRBJ2-1, is as follows: KAGVTQTPRYLIKTRGQQVTLSCSPISGHRSVSWYQQTPGQGLQFLFEYFSETQRNKGNFPGRFSGRQFSNSRSEMNVSTLELGDSALYLCASKRDLPWDEQFFGPGTRLTVL.

The chain links TRBV10-3 to TRBJ2-3; no clear D gene. Germline CDR1 ENHRY, CDR2 SYGVKD. Trimming took 3 bases from V and 3 from J, leaving 7 bases between them. The CDR3 sequence is 13 residues long. DNA for the CDR3: TGTGCCATCAGTGACTACGGGACAGATACGCAGTATTTT. Encoded protein: CAISDYGTDTQYF.

The chain joins TRBV28 to TRBJ2-7, with 7 bases that match TRBD1. The CDR3 consists of 14 residues. Germline V gene data show CDR1 as MDHEN and CDR2 as SYDVKM. J lost 4 bases, V lost 7 bases, and 10 bases had no gene match. The CDR3 region is CASTPGQVSYEQYF. CDR3 DNA sequence: TGTGCCAGCACCCCTGGACAGGTCTCTTACGAGCAGTACTTC.

V is TRBV5-1 and J is TRBJ2-7; 11 nucleotides agree with TRBD1. Germline trimming cut 2 bases from V and 3 bases from J; bases unmatched to any gene: 4. Germline assignment: CDR1 SGHRS and CDR2 YFSETQ. CDR3 length equals 15 residues. CDR3 protein: CASSFEGTGGYEQYF. CDR3 nucleotides: TGCGCCAGCAGCTTCGAGGGGACAGGGGGCTACGAGCAGTACTTC.

The rearrangement links TRBV15 to TRBJ1-1; no clear D. CDR1 and CDR2 from the germline V gene are LNHNV and YYDKDF (reference sequence). This CDR3 region has 13 residues. With 2 bases removed from V and 3 bases from J, the gap between germline ends came to 7 bases. In DNA form, the CDR3 reads TGTGCCACCAGCAGATATCGGGACACTGAAGCTTTCTTT. Residues: CATSRYRDTEAFF.

The chain joins TRBV7-9 to TRBJ2-6; 8 bases are shared with TRBD1. Trimming removed 7 bases from V and 4 bases from J; junction bases left unmatched: 9. Looked up from germline, CDR1 is SEHNR and CDR2 is FQNEAQ (reference sequence). This CDR3 has 16 amino acids. The CDR3 nucleotides read TGTGCCAGCAAAAGGGACAGGTTGAGGGGGGCCAACGTCCTGACTTTC. Amino acid sequence: CASKRDRLRGANVLTF.

This clonotype was detected only a few times. The chain has TRBV20-1 and TRBJ2-4; tentatively, D is TRBD1 (6 bases). The CDR3 runs 13 residues. Germline values: CDR1 DFQATT, CDR2 SNEGSKA (reference sequence). The V and J ends lost 0 bases and 6 bases respectively, with 9 bases between them. In DNA form, the CDR3 reads TGCAGTGCTAGAGATACCAGGGGAAACATTCAGTACTTC. Amino acids: CSARDTRGNIQYF.

The gene calls are TRBV14 and TRBJ2-2; the D gene is possibly TRBD2 (6 bases). The CDR3 is 15 amino acids. The germline V and J ends were trimmed by 2 bases and 5 bases, with 12 bases remaining between them. CDR1 and CDR2 (germline): SGHDN, FVKESK. In DNA form, the CDR3 reads TGTGCCAGCAGCCAACTAGCGACACCGACCGGGGAGCTGTTTTTT. It yields the protein CASSQLATPTGELFF.

The rearrangement joins TRBV4-2 to TRBJ1-2; 9 bases fit TRBD1. The V gene end was trimmed by 0 bases and the J gene end by 8 bases; junction bases not matched to a gene: 16. The CDR3 extends over 18 amino acids. Looked up from germline, CDR1 is LGHNA and CDR2 is YNFKEQ. The CDR3 here is CASSQDGTGGPITEGYTF. DNA of the CDR3: TGTGCCAGCAGCCAAGATGGTACAGGGGGCCCCATAACGGAAGGCTACACCTTC.

CDR3 amino acids: CASSQLGLVGHNEQFF. DNA for the CDR3: TGTGCCAGCAGTCAACTTGGACTAGTTGGTCACAATGAGCAGTTCTTC. The chain joins TRBV12-3 or TRBV12-4 to TRBJ2-1; TRBD2 aligns across 7 bases. This CDR3 is 16 amino acids long. V dropped 5 bases and J dropped 5; count of bases not matched to a gene: 12.